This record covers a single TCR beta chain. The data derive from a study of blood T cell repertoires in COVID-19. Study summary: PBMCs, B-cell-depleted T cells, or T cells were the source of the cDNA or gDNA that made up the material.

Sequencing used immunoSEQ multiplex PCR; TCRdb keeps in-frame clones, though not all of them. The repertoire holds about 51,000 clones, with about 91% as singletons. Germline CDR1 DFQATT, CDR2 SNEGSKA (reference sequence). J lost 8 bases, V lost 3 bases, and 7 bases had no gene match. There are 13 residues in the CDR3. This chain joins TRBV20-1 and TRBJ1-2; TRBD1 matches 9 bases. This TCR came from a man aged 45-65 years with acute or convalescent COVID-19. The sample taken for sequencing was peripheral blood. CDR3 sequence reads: CSASKGQGKGYTF. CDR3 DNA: TGCAGTGCTAGTAAGGGACAGGGAAAAGGCTACACCTTC.